The rows below give T cell receptor beta chains drawn from one sample of a study of beta chain features in type 1 diabetes. This table comes from immunoSEQ multiplex PCR, and its TCRdb copy is limited to in-frame clones, with some not included. Of some 270,000 clones listed, roughly a tenth were seen once; the top ten hold around 0.018%. Sequencing used naive CD4+ T cells from blood. The receptors were gathered from a man younger than 40 with type 1 diabetes. Both conserved end residues are part of each CDR3. The D gene is left open where the match is weak. A row's size may be missing; if present it is once, few, many or a size class.

- | TRBJ2-3 | - | TRBV7-9 | TGTGCCAGCAGCTTGTCAGGGACAGATACGCAGTATTTT | CASSLSGTDTQYF
TRBD1 | TRBJ2-7 | - | TRBV2 | TGTGCCAGCAGCGTGGGACAGGGGGCCACCTACGAGCAGTACTTC | CASSVGQGATYEQYF
- | TRBJ2-5 | few | TRBV23-1 | TGCGCCAGCAGTCAATCGAAGGTCGGTGGTACCGACAGGCCGGGGGAGACCCAGTACTTC | CASSQSKVGGTDRPGETQYF
TRBD1 | TRBJ2-7 | few | TRBV28 | TGTGCCAGCAGTACCCGGGACAGGGTGGGCGAGCAGTACTTC | CASSTRDRVGEQYF
TRBD1 | TRBJ2-7 | - | TRBV7-6 | TGTGCCAGCAGCGCAAGGACAGGGGCGAGAAGCTCCTACGAGCAGTACTTC | CASSARTGARSSYEQYF
- | TRBJ1-5 | - | TRBV4-1 | TGCGCCAGCAGCCAAGAAGGCTGGGGCGGGGGCAATCAGCCCCAGCATTTT | CASSQEGWGGGNQPQHF
TRBD2 | TRBJ2-1 | few | TRBV5-4 | TGTGCCAGCAGCTTGGCCTCGGAGCGGGGGGGCCTGTTCTTC | CASSLASERGGLFF
- | TRBJ1-1 | - | TRBV9 | TGTGCCAGCAGCGTAGGACAGATGAACACTGAAGCTTTCTTT | CASSVGQMNTEAFF
TRBD2 | TRBJ2-1 | few | TRBV4-2 | TGTGCCAGCAGCCAAGCCTCTAGCGGGGGGCACAATGAGCAGTTCTTC | CASSQASSGGHNEQFF
- | TRBJ1-1 | few | TRBV7-9 | TGTGCCAGCAGCCCCCTTAGAGGAGAAGCTTTCTTT | CASSPLRGEAFF
- | TRBJ1-4 | few | TRBV25-1 | TGTGCCAGCAGTGAGGCGGGGCCTAATGAAAAACTGTTTTTT | CASSEAGPNEKLFF
TRBD1 | TRBJ2-5 | few | TRBV9 | TGTGCCAGCAGCTTTACCAGGGGGAACCCCGGGGAGACCCAGTACTTC | CASSFTRGNPGETQYF
TRBD1 | TRBJ2-7 | - | TRBV6-5 | TGTGCCAGCAGTTACTTGACAGGGACCTACGAGCAGTACTTC | CASSYLTGTYEQYF
TRBD1 | TRBJ2-3 | - | TRBV5-1 | TGCGCCAGCAGCTCGAGAGGGGGCCCAGATACGCAGTATTTT | CASSSRGGPDTQYF
- | TRBJ1-1 | - | TRBV4-1 | TGCGCCAGCAGCCAAGTTGGGGGCGCAAGGAACACTGAAGCTTTCTTT | CASSQVGGARNTEAFF
- | TRBJ2-7 | few | TRBV7-9 | TGTGCCAGCAGCTTACTCGGGGTAGGCGAGCAGTACTTC | CASSLLGVGEQYF
- | TRBJ1-2 | - | TRBV27 | TGTGCCAGCAGTTTGTCAGGGCAAGGGGACTATGGCTACACCTTC | CASSLSGQGDYGYTF
TRBD1 | TRBJ2-1 | - | TRBV6-5 | TGTGCCAGCAGTGATACAGGGGACAATGAGCAGTTCTTC | CASSDTGDNEQFF
TRBD1 | TRBJ2-7 | - | TRBV30 | TGTGCCTGGGCCGGGACAGTGGGAGAGCAGTACTTC | CAWAGTVGEQYF
- | TRBJ1-1 | - | TRBV6-5 | TGTGCCAGCAGTTACCAGGGGAAGTATACTGAAGCTTTCTTT | CASSYQGKYTEAFF
- | TRBJ1-1 | - | TRBV2 | TGTGCCAGCAGAGCTAATCTCGGGACTTCGAACACTGAAGCTTTCTTT | CASRANLGTSNTEAFF
- | TRBJ1-2 | - | TRBV19 | TGTGCCAGTAGTATAATTCAGGGAAACGACTATGGCTACACCTTC | CASSIIQGNDYGYTF
- | TRBJ2-7 | once | TRBV6-4 | TGTGCCAGCAGTGACGGGCAGGGCGGCGAGCAGTACTTC | CASSDGQGGEQYF
TRBD2 | TRBJ2-1 | - | TRBV4-2 | TGTGCCAGCAGCCAAGATCCGGGAGGGAATTTTTACAATGAGCAGTTCTTC | CASSQDPGGNFYNEQFF
- | TRBJ2-2 | - | TRBV4-1 | TGCGCCAGCAGCCCCTCTCCCGGGGAGCTGTTTTTT | CASSPSPGELFF
TRBD2 | TRBJ2-1 | - | TRBV5-1 | TGCGCCAGCAGCTTGCACGGGGGGAGCTCCTACAATGAGCAGTTCTTC | CASSLHGGSSYNEQFF
TRBD2 | TRBJ2-7 | few | TRBV28 | TGTGCCAGCAGTAACGGAGCGGGGGGAGACTACGAGCAGTACTTC | CASSNGAGGDYEQYF
- | TRBJ2-1 | few | TRBV5-4 | TGTGCCAGCAGCCCCCGAGGGGGAGAGCAGTTCTTC | CASSPRGGEQFF
TRBD1 | TRBJ2-7 | - | TRBV11-2 | TGTGCCAGCAGCCTCGGGACAGCCTCCTACGAGCAGTACTTC | CASSLGTASYEQYF
- | TRBJ1-5 | few | TRBV2 | TGTGCCAGCAACCTCTCCCCGGGGGGCCAGCCCCAGCATTTT | CASNLSPGGQPQHF
TRBD1 | TRBJ1-2 | once | TRBV7-9 | TGTGCCAGCAGCCTCGACAGGGGGTGGGGGGACGGCTACACCTTC | CASSLDRGWGDGYTF
TRBD2 | TRBJ2-4 | - | TRBV7-8 | TGTGCCAGCAGCCGGACTAGCGGGGGGGCCAGGGACATTCAGTACTTC | CASSRTSGGARDIQYF
- | TRBJ1-2 | - | TRBV18 | TGTGCCAGCTCACCTGCGGAGTCCTATGGCTACACCTTC | CASSPAESYGYTF
TRBD1 | TRBJ2-6 | - | TRBV4-1 | TGCGCCAGCAGCCAACCCGGGACAGGGTGGGGGGCCAACGTCCTGACTTTC | CASSQPGTGWGANVLTF
- | TRBJ2-1 | few | TRBV7-3 | TGTGCCAGCAGCTTAAGGGGGGACTACAATGAGCAGTTCTTC | CASSLRGDYNEQFF
- | TRBJ1-5 | - | TRBV18 | TGTGCCAGCTCACCCGGACAAAATCAGCCCCAGCATTTT | CASSPGQNQPQHF
- | TRBJ2-1 | few | TRBV7-2 | TGTGCCAGCAGCCGCGGGACCCTAGGTGAGCAGTTCTTC | CASSRGTLGEQFF